This T cell receptor (beta chain) appears in the sequencing data of a study of blood T cell repertoires in COVID-19. Across the whole study: COVID-19 samples from acute and convalescent phases originated in the United States, Italy and Spain. T cells, B-cell-depleted T cells, or PBMCs supplied cDNA or gDNA.

In the source study's methods: Amplification of reference gene primers provided the estimated nucleated cell counts. Measured with immunoSEQ multiplex PCR; TCRdb has only the in-frame clones, and not every one. V, J and clone size were drawn from that table, and D and trimming were deduced from the DNA. There are about 180,000 clones in the sample; roughly 77% occur only once, and roughly 10% lies in the top ten. Followed over time, Seattle patients had been enrolled while infection was active. CDR1 is DFQATT, CDR2 SNEGSKA, per germline (reference sequence). V was shortened by 6 bases and J by 10 bases, with 13 bases between the two germline ends. The CDR3 spans 11 residues.

The source material was peripheral blood. The V call is TRBV20-1, the J call TRBJ2-1; tentatively, D is TRBD2 (5 bases). This receptor was obtained from a woman of 80 years or more with COVID-19, enrolled during active disease. CDR3 residues: CSARRVGEQFF. The CDR3, as DNA: TGCAGTGCCAGGCGGGTTGGGGAGCAGTTCTTC.